The 19 T cell receptor beta chains in this list originate from one sample, sequenced in a study of blood T cell repertoires in COVID-19. Profiled with immunoSEQ multiplex PCR; TCRdb holds only in-frame clones, not every one. The sample contains 260,000 or so clones, around 90% of which appear only once. The sample was peripheral blood. Source of these receptors: a man between 18 and 35 years old with active or convalescent COVID-19.

CDR3 nucleotide sequence: TGTGCCAGCAGTTACTCTAGCCAGATAGGCTACACCTTC. Translating gives CASSYSSQIGYTF. The chain couples TRBV6-2 or TRBV6-3 to TRBJ1-2; D gene ambiguous. The CDR3 loop spans 13 amino acids. The V end was cut by 0 bases, the J end by 8 bases, with 10 bases between. The germline V gene has CDR1 MNHEY and CDR2 SVGEGT.

The gene calls are TRBV25-1 and TRBJ1-1; 7 nucleotides align to TRBD1. CDR3 length equals 17 residues. The germline V gene encodes CDR1 MGHDK and CDR2 SYGVNS. Trimming removed 1 base from V and 2 bases from J; junction bases left unmatched: 10. CDR3 residues: CASSESATGAPNTEAFF. In DNA form, the CDR3 reads TGTGCCAGCAGTGAATCGGCCACAGGGGCACCAAACACTGAAGCTTTCTTT. The variable domain in full, completed from reference TRBV25-1 and TRBJ1-1, reads EADIYQTPRYLVIGTGKKITLECSQTMGHDKMYWYQQDPGMELHLIHYSYGVNSTEKGDLSSESTVSRIRTEHFPLTLESARPSHTSQYLCASSESATGAPNTEAFFGQGTRLTVV.

This chain joins TRBV27 and TRBJ2-7, with 7 bases aligning to TRBD1. V trimming: 5 bases; J trimming: 2 bases; junction bases outside the gene matches: 12. This CDR3 region has 16 residues. Germline values: CDR1 MNHEY, CDR2 SMNVEV (reference sequence). The CDR3 region is CASSPATGPPTYEQYF. Here the CDR3 DNA reads TGTGCCAGCAGTCCAGCGACAGGGCCCCCTACCTACGAGCAGTACTTC.

The V call is TRBV7-2, the J call TRBJ1-5, with D possibly matching TRBD1 (5 bases). The CDR3 consists of 14 residues. Trimming removed 5 bases at V and 6 bases at J, with 14 bases between. CDR1 and CDR2 (germline): SGHTA, FQGNSA. Written as DNA, the CDR3 is TGTGCCAGCAGCCTCGACAGAGTTGGTCAGCCCCAGCATTTT. This gives the protein CASSLDRVGQPQHF.

CDR3 coding DNA: TGTGCCAGCACCCCCACAGGGGCCGGGGTCGGAGCTTTCTTT. Its protein product is CASTPTGAGVGAFF. This chain uses TRBV9 with TRBJ1-1, with TRBD1 identical over 7 bases. The CDR3 runs 14 residues. Germline V CDR1 and CDR2: SGDLS, YYNGEE. The ends lost 6 bases at V and 10 bases at J; junction bases unmatched: 15.

V and J are TRBV27 and TRBJ2-7; 11 bases are shared with TRBD2. J lost 1 base, V lost 0 bases, and 8 bases had no gene match. Germline values: CDR1 MNHEY, CDR2 SMNVEV (reference sequence). This CDR3 is 18 amino acids long. Here the CDR3 reads CASSLSVGASGGSYEQYF. The CDR3 DNA follows: TGTGCCAGCAGTTTATCGGTCGGGGCTAGCGGGGGGTCCTACGAGCAGTACTTC.

The V and J genes are TRBV6-5 and TRBJ2-7, with 7 bases fitting TRBD1. CDR1 and CDR2 (germline): MNHEY, SVGAGI. The CDR3 spans 13 residues. J was trimmed by 2 bases and V by 5 bases; bases with no gene match: 3. CDR3 region: CASSIDRAYEQYF. The CDR3 DNA sequence: TGTGCCAGCAGTATTGACAGGGCCTACGAGCAGTACTTC.

This rearrangement joins TRBV2 to TRBJ1-5; 7 positions match TRBD1. V gave up 8 bases and J gave up 7 bases; unmatched junction bases: 11. Germline V gives CDR1 SNHLY, CDR2 FYNNEI. This CDR3 is built from 14 residues. CDR3 in DNA: TGTGCCAGCGCCTCGCAGGGGGGCACCCAGCCCCAGCATTTT. It translates to CASASQGGTQPQHF. The whole variable domain, remainder taken from reference TRBV2 and TRBJ1-5, is EPEVTQTPSHQVTQMGQEVILRCVPISNHLYFYWYRQILGQKVEFLVSFYNNEISEKSEIFDDQFSVERPDGSNFTLKIRSTKLEDSAMYFCASASQGGTQPQHFGDGTRLSIL.

The chain has TRBV2 and TRBJ2-3; D call uncertain. CDR1 and CDR2 from the germline V gene are SNHLY and FYNNEI. The CDR3 has 14 residues. V lost 2 bases, J lost 3 bases, and 9 bases lay in between. The CDR3 loop reads CASSELSSTDTQYF. The DNA for the CDR3 is TGTGCCAGCAGTGAATTGTCTAGTACAGATACGCAGTATTTT.

This clone was picked up one time. The chain is built from TRBV2 and TRBJ1-1; 8 bases line up with TRBD1. The CDR3 is made up of 13 amino acids. CDR1 is SNHLY and CDR2 is FYNNEI in the germline V gene. V was clipped by 4 bases and J by 11 bases; unmatched bases: 9. This chain's CDR3 is CASSAPGQAVAFF. In nucleotides, the CDR3 is TGTGCCAGCAGTGCCCCGGGACAGGCTGTCGCTTTCTTT.

V usage is TRBV11-2 and J usage is TRBJ2-3; 9 bases align to TRBD1. The CDR3 contains 14 residues. Germline loops: CDR1 SGHAT, CDR2 FQNNGV. V lost 4 bases and J lost 4; bases outside the gene matches: 3. CDR3: CASSYGTGSDTQYF. CDR3 DNA sequence: TGTGCCAGCAGCTACGGGACAGGGTCAGATACGCAGTATTTT.

V is TRBV18 and J is TRBJ1-1; D possibly corresponds to TRBD1 (6 bases). CDR1 is KGHSH, CDR2 LQKENI, per germline. This CDR3 is 14 amino acids long. V gave up 1 base and J gave up 6 bases, with 12 bases separating them. This chain's CDR3 is CASSPQGGIAEAFF. CDR3 bases: TGTGCCAGCTCACCACAGGGGGGGATCGCTGAAGCTTTCTTT.

V and J are TRBV20-1 and TRBJ1-2, with a possible D match to TRBD1 (5 bases). The germline V gene has CDR1 DFQATT and CDR2 SNEGSKA (reference sequence). The V end was cut by 3 bases, the J end by 7 bases, with 15 bases between. The CDR3 runs to 13 residues. CDR3 loop: CSASISGSGGYTF. CDR3 nucleotides: TGCAGTGCTAGTATTTCAGGGTCGGGTGGCTACACCTTC.

This chain links TRBV9 with TRBJ1-1; 7 bases are a match to TRBD1. CDR1 and CDR2 (germline): SGDLS, YYNGEE. The CDR3 sequence is 14 residues long. V dropped 4 bases and J dropped 5; count of bases not matched to a gene: 8. CDR3 sequence reads: CASSKRQGGTEAFF. The CDR3 nucleotides read TGTGCCAGCAGCAAAAGACAGGGAGGTACTGAAGCTTTCTTT.

The chain employs TRBV18 and TRBJ2-1, with 10 bases fitting TRBD2. The CDR3 is 15 residues long. Germline-derived CDR1 and CDR2 are KGHSH and LQKENI. V lost 0 bases to trimming and J lost 9 bases; unmatched junction nucleotides: 5. CDR3 bases: TGTGCCAGCTCACCACCTAGCGGGGGGAGAGGTGAGCAGTTCTTC. Translated, it gives CASSPPSGGRGEQFF.

The chain is built from TRBV4-1 and TRBJ2-7; 7 bases map to TRBD2. Germline assignment: CDR1 MGHRA and CDR2 YSYEKL. Unmatched junction bases numbered 7, after V lost 1 base and J lost 1 base. CDR3 length: 16 amino acids. The DNA for the CDR3 is TGCGCCAGCAGCCAAGGACCAGCTAGCGGATCCTACGAGCAGTACTTC. As protein: CASSQGPASGSYEQYF.

This clone was seen once. The chain is built from TRBV24-1 and TRBJ2-5, with 8 bases fitting TRBD1. This CDR3 is 13 amino acids long. Germline V gene sequence: CDR1 KGHDR, CDR2 SFDVKD. The ends lost 5 bases at V and 5 bases at J; junction bases unmatched: 3. Here the CDR3 reads CATSGGTGETQYF. CDR3 sequence (DNA): TGTGCCACCAGTGGAGGGACAGGCGAGACCCAGTACTTC.

This chain links TRBV2 with TRBJ1-2; 10 positions agree with TRBD1. CDR3 length: 16 amino acids. The germline V gene has CDR1 SNHLY and CDR2 FYNNEI. J was trimmed by 0 bases and V by 7 bases; bases with no gene match: 8. CDR3 sequence: CASKGQGRSSNYGYTF. The CDR3 DNA reads TGTGCCAGCAAGGGACAGGGGCGCAGTTCTAACTATGGCTACACCTTC.

The rearrangement uses TRBV19 and TRBJ2-1, with 7 bases lining up with TRBD1. The CDR3 has 13 amino acids. V dropped 5 bases and J dropped 9; count of bases not matched to a gene: 7. Germline values: CDR1 LNHDA, CDR2 SQIVND (reference sequence). The CDR3 sequence: CASSLTGDGEQFF. In DNA form, the CDR3 reads TGTGCCAGTAGTTTAACAGGGGACGGTGAGCAGTTCTTC.